This record looks at one T cell receptor beta chain sequence and its context. Its antigen is undetermined. These data come from a study of regulatory and conventional T cells in RAG deficiency. Genomic DNA came from blood regulatory T cells gated CD4+ CD25-high CD127-low. The data were produced by immunoSEQ multiplex PCR, yet TCRdb's version contains in-frame clones alone and is incomplete. The table has 9,500 to 15,000 clones, 94% seen once; the top ten hold about 1.3%. Study-level points and caveats: Omenn syndrome and CID/AS patients had around 100-fold fewer unique Treg TCR beta sequences, versus around 9.4-fold elsewhere. Sorted Omenn CD25-high CD127-low cells may not be bona fide Tregs. Control T-cell subsets had markedly higher Shannon entropy and lower Simpson indices than RAG-deficient patients. In Omenn syndrome, Treg and Tconv repertoires overlapped >90%.

CDR3 size: 12 residues. V lost 2 bases and J 2 bases, leaving 6 bases between the germline ends. Germline V gene lookup returns CDR1 GTSNPN and CDR2 SVGIG (reference sequence). A further study also used this sample, focusing on regulatory T cells. That study adds: The PCR used 52 TRBV and 13 TRBJ primers.

Sequencing used CD127- CD25+ CD4+ Tregs sorted from blood. The rearrangement joins TRBV30 to TRBJ1-2; D is undetermined. This clonotype originated in a human donor in good health. The CDR3 spells CAWSLLNYGYTF. CDR3 nucleotide sequence: TGTGCCTGGAGTTTGCTAAACTATGGCTACACCTTC.